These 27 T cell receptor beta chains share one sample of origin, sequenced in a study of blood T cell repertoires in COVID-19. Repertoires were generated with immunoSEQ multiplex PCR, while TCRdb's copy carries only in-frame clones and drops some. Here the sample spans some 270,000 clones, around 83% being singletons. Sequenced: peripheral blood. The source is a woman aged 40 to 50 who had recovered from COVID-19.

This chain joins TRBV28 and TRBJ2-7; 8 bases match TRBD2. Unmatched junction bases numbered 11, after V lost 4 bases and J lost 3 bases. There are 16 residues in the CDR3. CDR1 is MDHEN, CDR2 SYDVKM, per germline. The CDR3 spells CASSSTTLAVDYEQYF. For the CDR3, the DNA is TGTGCCAGCAGTTCCACCACACTAGCGGTAGACTACGAGCAGTACTTC.

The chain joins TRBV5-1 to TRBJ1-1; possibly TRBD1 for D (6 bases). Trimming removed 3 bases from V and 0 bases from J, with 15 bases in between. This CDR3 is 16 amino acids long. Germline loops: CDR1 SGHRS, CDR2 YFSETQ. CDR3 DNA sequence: TGCGCCAGCAGCTCGCAACAGGGTGGCCTGAACACTGAAGCTTTCTTT. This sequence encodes CASSSQQGGLNTEAFF. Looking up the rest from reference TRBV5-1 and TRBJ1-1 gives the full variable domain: KAGVTQTPRYLIKTRGQQVTLSCSPISGHRSVSWYQQTPGQGLQFLFEYFSETQRNKGNFPGRFSGRQFSNSRSEMNVSTLELGDSALYLCASSSQQGGLNTEAFFGQGTRLTVV.

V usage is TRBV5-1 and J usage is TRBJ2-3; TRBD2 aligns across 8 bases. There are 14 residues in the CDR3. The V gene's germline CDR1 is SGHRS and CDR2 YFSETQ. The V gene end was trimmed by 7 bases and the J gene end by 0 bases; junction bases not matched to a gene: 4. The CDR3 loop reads CASSGLASTDTQYF. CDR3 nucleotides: TGCGCCAGCTCTGGACTAGCCAGCACAGATACGCAGTATTTT.

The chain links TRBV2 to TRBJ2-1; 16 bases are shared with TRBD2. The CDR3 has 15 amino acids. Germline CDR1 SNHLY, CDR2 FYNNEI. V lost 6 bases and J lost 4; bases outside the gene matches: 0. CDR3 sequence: CASRGLAGGYNEQFF. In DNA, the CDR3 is TGTGCCAGCAGGGGACTAGCGGGGGGGTACAATGAGCAGTTCTTC. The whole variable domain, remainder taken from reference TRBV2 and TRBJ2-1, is EPEVTQTPSHQVTQMGQEVILRCVPISNHLYFYWYRQILGQKVEFLVSFYNNEISEKSEIFDDQFSVERPDGSNFTLKIRSTKLEDSAMYFCASRGLAGGYNEQFFGPGTRLTVL.

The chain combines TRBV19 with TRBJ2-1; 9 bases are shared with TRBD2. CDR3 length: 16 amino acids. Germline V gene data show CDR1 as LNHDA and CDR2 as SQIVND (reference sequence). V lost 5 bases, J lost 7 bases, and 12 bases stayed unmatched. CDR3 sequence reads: CASSPRRSGGRNEQFF. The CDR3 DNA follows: TGTGCCAGTAGTCCCCGGAGGAGCGGGGGGAGGAATGAGCAGTTCTTC.

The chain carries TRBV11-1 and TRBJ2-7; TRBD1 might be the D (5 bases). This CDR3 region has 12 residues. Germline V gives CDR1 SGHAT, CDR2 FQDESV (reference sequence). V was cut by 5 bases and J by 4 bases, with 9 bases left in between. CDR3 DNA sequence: TGTGCCAGCAGCCCCGACAGATACGAGCAGTACTTC. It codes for CASSPDRYEQYF.

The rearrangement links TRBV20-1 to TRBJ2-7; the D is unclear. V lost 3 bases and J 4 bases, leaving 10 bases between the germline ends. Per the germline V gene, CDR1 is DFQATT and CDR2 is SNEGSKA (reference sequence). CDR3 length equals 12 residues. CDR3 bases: TGCAGTGCTAGTGGAACTCATTACGAGCAGTACTTC. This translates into CSASGTHYEQYF.

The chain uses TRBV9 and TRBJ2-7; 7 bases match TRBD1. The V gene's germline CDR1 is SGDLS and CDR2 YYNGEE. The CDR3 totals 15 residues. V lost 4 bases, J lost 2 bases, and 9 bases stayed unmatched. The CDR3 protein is CASSPRWQGAYEQYF. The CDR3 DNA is TGTGCCAGCAGCCCCAGGTGGCAGGGGGCCTACGAGCAGTACTTC.

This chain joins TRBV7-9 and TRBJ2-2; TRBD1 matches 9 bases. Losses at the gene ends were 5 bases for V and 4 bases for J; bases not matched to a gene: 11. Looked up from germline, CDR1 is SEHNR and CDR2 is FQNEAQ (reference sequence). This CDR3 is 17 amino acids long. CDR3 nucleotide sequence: TGTGCCAGCAGCCGAGGACAGGGGCTTCACGGCACCGGGGAGCTGTTTTTT. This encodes CASSRGQGLHGTGELFF.

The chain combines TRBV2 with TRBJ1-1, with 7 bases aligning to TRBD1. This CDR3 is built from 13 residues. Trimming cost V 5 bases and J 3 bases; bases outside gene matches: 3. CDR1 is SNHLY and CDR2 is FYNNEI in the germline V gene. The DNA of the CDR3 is TGTGCCAGCAGTTACAGGGGCCACACTGAAGCTTTCTTT. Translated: CASSYRGHTEAFF.

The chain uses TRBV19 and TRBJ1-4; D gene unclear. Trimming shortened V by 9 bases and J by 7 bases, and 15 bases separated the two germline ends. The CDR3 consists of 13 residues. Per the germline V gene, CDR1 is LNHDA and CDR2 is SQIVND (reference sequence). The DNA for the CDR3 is TGTGCCAGCCTTCGAGGGCTAGGTGAAAAACTGTTTTTT. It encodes CASLRGLGEKLFF.

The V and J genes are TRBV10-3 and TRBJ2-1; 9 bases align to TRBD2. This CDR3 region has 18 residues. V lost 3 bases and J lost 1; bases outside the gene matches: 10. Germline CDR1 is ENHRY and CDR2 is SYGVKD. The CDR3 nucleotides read TGTGCCATCAGTGATAGCGGGGGCCTGGAAAATTCCTACAATGAGCAGTTCTTC. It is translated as CAISDSGGLENSYNEQFF.

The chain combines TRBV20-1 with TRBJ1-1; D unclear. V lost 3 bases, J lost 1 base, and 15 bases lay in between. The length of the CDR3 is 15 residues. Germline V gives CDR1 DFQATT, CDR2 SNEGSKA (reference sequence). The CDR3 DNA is TGCAGTGCTAGTGATCCAACGGGAGGGAACACTGAAGCTTTCTTT. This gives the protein CSASDPTGGNTEAFF.

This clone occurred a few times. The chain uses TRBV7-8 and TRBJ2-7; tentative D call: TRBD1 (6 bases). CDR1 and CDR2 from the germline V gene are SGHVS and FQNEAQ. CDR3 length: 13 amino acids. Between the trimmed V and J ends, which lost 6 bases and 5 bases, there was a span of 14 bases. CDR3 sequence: CASRHTDRHEQYF. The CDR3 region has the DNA TGTGCCAGCAGACATACCGACAGGCACGAGCAGTACTTC. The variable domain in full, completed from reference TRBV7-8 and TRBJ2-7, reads GAGVSQSPRYKVAKRGQDVALRCDPISGHVSLFWYQQALGQGPEFLTYFQNEAQLDKSGLPSDRFFAERPEGSVSTLKIQRTQQEDSAVYLCASRHTDRHEQYFGPGTRLTVT.

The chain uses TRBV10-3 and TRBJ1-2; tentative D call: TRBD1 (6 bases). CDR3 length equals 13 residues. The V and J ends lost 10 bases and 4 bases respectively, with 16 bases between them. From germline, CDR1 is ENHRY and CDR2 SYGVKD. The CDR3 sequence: CATRDTEPYGYTF. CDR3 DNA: TGTGCCACCCGGGACACCGAGCCCTATGGCTACACCTTC.

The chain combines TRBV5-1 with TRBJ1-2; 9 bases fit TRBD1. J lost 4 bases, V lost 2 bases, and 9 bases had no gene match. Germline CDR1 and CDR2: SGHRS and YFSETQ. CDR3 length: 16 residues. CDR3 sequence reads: CASSFSRDRAGYGYTF. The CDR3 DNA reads TGCGCCAGCAGCTTTTCCCGGGACAGGGCTGGCTATGGCTACACCTTC. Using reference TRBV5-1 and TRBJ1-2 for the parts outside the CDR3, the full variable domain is KAGVTQTPRYLIKTRGQQVTLSCSPISGHRSVSWYQQTPGQGLQFLFEYFSETQRNKGNFPGRFSGRQFSNSRSEMNVSTLELGDSALYLCASSFSRDRAGYGYTFGSGTRLTVV.

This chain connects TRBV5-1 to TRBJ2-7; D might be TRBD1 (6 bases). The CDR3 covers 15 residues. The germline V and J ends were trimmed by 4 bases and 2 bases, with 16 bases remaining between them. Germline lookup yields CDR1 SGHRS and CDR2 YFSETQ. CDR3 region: CASSPGTPKPYEQYF. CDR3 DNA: TGCGCCAGCAGCCCCGGGACACCCAAGCCCTACGAGCAGTACTTC. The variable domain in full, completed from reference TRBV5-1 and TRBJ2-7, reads KAGVTQTPRYLIKTRGQQVTLSCSPISGHRSVSWYQQTPGQGLQFLFEYFSETQRNKGNFPGRFSGRQFSNSRSEMNVSTLELGDSALYLCASSPGTPKPYEQYFGPGTRLTVT.

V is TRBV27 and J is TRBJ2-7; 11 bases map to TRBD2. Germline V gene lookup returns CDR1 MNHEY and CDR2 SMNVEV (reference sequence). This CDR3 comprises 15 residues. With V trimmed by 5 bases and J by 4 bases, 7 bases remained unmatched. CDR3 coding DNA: TGTGCCAGCAGTCGCTCTCTAGCGGGGGGATACGAGCAGTACTTC. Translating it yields CASSRSLAGGYEQYF.

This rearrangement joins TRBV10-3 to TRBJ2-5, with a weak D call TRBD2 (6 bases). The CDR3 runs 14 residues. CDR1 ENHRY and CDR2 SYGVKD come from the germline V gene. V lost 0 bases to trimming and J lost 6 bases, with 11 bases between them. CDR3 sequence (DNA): TGTGCCATCAGTGAGTCGACTAGTGGAAAGACCCAGTACTTC. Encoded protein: CAISESTSGKTQYF.

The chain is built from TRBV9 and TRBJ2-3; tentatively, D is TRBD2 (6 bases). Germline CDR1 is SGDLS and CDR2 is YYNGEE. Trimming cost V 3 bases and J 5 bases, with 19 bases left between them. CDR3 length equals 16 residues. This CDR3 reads CASSGDSGVGGDTQYF. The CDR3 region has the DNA TGTGCCAGCAGCGGCGACTCGGGAGTCGGGGGAGATACGCAGTATTTT.

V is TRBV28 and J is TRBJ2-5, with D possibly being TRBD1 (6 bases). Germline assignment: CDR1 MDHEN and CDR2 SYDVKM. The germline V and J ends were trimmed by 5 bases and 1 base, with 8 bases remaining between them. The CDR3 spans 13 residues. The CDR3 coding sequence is TGTGCCAGCAGTAGACAGGTCCAAGAGACCCAGTACTTC. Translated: CASSRQVQETQYF.

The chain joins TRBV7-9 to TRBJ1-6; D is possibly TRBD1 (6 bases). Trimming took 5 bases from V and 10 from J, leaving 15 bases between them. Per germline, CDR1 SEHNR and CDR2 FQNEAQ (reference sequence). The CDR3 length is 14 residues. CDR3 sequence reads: CASSPMGGGSPLHF. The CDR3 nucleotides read TGTGCCAGCAGCCCCATGGGGGGGGGCTCACCCCTCCACTTT.

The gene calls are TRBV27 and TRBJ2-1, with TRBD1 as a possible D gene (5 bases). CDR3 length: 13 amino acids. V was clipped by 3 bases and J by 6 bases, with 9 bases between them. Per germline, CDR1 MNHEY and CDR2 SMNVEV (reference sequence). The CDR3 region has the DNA TGTGCCAGCAGTTTTGGGCAGGGCAATGAGCAGTTCTTC. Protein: CASSFGQGNEQFF.

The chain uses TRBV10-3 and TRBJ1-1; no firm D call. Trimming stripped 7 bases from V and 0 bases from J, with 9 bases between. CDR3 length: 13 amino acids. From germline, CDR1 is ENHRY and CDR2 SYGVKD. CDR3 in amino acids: CAIKSEVNTEAFF. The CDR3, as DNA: TGTGCCATCAAGTCGGAGGTGAACACTGAAGCTTTCTTT.

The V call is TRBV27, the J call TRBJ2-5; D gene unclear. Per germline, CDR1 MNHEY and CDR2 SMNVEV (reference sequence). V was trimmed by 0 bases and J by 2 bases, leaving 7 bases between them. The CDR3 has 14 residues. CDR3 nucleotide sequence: TGTGCCAGCAGTTTATCGCTGAGGCAAGAGACCCAGTACTTC. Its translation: CASSLSLRQETQYF.

CDR3 sequence reads: CALIMPRLNSIGINGTQYF. CDR3 sequence (DNA): TGTGCCCTTATCATGCCCCGACTAAATTCAATCGGGATAAATGGGACCCAGTACTTC. The chain employs TRBV10-3 and TRBJ2-5, with D possibly TRBD2 on 5 matching bases. The CDR3 consists of 19 residues. Trimming stripped 11 bases from V and 7 bases from J, with 38 bases between. Germline V gene data show CDR1 as ENHRY and CDR2 as SYGVKD.

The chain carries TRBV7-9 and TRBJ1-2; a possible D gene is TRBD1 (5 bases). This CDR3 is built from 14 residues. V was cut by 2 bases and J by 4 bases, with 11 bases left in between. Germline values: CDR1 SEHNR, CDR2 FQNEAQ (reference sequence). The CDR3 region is CASSLQGYIYGYTF. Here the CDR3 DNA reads TGTGCCAGCAGCTTACAGGGATACATCTATGGCTACACCTTC.